These 28 T cell receptor beta chains were sequenced from one sample in a study of graft-versus-host responses after intestinal transplantation. This table comes from immunoSEQ multiplex PCR, and its TCRdb copy is limited to in-frame clones, with some not included. The table shows 90,000 to 95,000 clones, with approximately 92% occurring only once. The antigens these receptors bind are not known. This material consisted of unstimulated CD8+ T cells sorted from spleen or lymph node cells, taken before intestinal transplant. These receptors all stem from a human donor who received an intestinal transplant.

Turning to this clone: The same CDR3 can be traced to other DNA sequences in this sample. The J gene is TRBJ2-1, the V gene TRBV19; 9 positions agree with TRBD2. Germline CDR1 LNHDA, CDR2 SQIVND (reference sequence). J was trimmed by 3 bases and V by 5 bases; bases with no gene match: 2. The CDR3 covers 14 residues. This CDR3 is CASSASGVYNEQFF. In DNA, the CDR3 is TGTGCCAGTAGTGCTAGCGGGGTCTACAATGAGCAGTTCTTC. Full variable domain (missing parts from reference TRBV19 and TRBJ2-1): DGGITQSPKYLFRKEGQNVTLSCEQNLNHDAMYWYRQDPGQGLRLIYYSQIVNDFQKGDIAEGYSVSREKKESFPLTVTSAQKNPTAFYLCASSASGVYNEQFFGPGTRLTVL.

The chain links TRBV10-2 to TRBJ1-2; possible D gene TRBD1, 6 bases. The V gene's germline CDR1 is WSHSY and CDR2 SAAADI. The germline V and J ends were trimmed by 7 bases and 7 bases, with 13 bases remaining between them. This CDR3 contains 12 residues. The CDR3 protein is CASIGPGAGYTF. DNA of the CDR3: TGCGCCAGCATTGGCCCAGGGGCTGGCTACACCTTC.

V usage is TRBV7-7 and J usage is TRBJ2-1; possibly TRBD2 for D (5 bases). The germline V gene has CDR1 SSHAT and CDR2 FNYEAQ (reference sequence). V was pared by 1 base and J by 9 bases, with 10 bases between. The CDR3 has 13 amino acids. This chain's CDR3 is CASSLGQSGEQFF. The CDR3 DNA reads as TGTGCCAGCAGCTTAGGTCAGAGCGGTGAGCAGTTCTTC.

J is TRBJ2-3 and V is TRBV9, with D maybe TRBD2 (6 bases). V lost 4 bases to trimming and J lost 1 base, with 10 bases between them. Germline V gives CDR1 SGDLS, CDR2 YYNGEE. The CDR3 has 14 amino acids. CDR3 sequence: CASSSSGGTDTQYF. CDR3 sequence (DNA): TGTGCCAGCAGCAGTTCGGGGGGCACAGATACGCAGTATTTT.

The chain recombines TRBV19 with TRBJ2-2, with 11 bases aligning to TRBD2. The CDR3 loop spans 19 amino acids. The germline gives CDR1 LNHDA, CDR2 SQIVND (reference sequence). The ends lost 5 bases at V and 5 bases at J; junction bases unmatched: 16. The CDR3 spells CASSSASGRPRRWTGELFF. In nucleotides, the CDR3 is TGTGCCAGTAGTTCGGCTAGCGGGAGGCCGCGAAGGTGGACCGGGGAGCTGTTTTTT.

This rearrangement joins TRBV6-5 to TRBJ2-5, with TRBD1 matching over 9 bases. The J segment lost 8 bases and the V segment lost 11 bases, leaving 6 bases of the junction unmatched. Germline CDR1 MNHEY, CDR2 SVGAGI. This CDR3 is 11 amino acids long. As DNA, the CDR3 is TGTGCCGGAGGACAGGGGAAAACCCAGTACTTC. Translated, it gives CAGGQGKTQYF.

The chain couples TRBV13 to TRBJ2-5; 7 bases line up with TRBD1. J gave up 1 base and V 5 bases, and 7 bases lay outside the gene matches. Germline loops: CDR1 PRHDT, CDR2 FYEKMQ (reference sequence). The CDR3 extends over 15 amino acids. CDR3 loop: CASSARGQAQETQYF. The CDR3 coding sequence is TGTGCCAGCAGCGCGAGGGGGCAGGCCCAAGAGACCCAGTACTTC.

The chain is built from TRBV18 and TRBJ2-2; no clear D. Germline CDR1 and CDR2: KGHSH and LQKENI. The CDR3 loop spans 11 amino acids. Trimming left V 3 bases short and J 8 bases short, with 4 bases between. For the CDR3, the DNA is TGTGCCAGCTCACCGCGAGGGGAGCTGTTTTTT. Encoded protein: CASSPRGELFF.

This clone was seen only once. The rearrangement joins TRBV4-1 to TRBJ2-2; weak D call: TRBD1 (6 bases). Trimming took off 0 bases at V and 4 bases at J, with 18 bases between the two ends. CDR1 is MGHRA and CDR2 is YSYEKL in the germline V gene. The CDR3 is made up of 18 amino acids. The CDR3 bases are TGCGCCAGCAGCCAAGATCCCCACACAGGGTTTGGCACCGGGGAGCTGTTTTTT. Translated: CASSQDPHTGFGTGELFF.

The CDR3 reads CASRPTRVSYEQYF. The CDR3 region has the DNA TGTGCCAGCAGACCGACCAGGGTGTCCTACGAGCAGTACTTC. The chain uses TRBV9 and TRBJ2-7; tentatively, D is TRBD1 (5 bases). This CDR3 is built from 14 residues. V was clipped by 5 bases and J by 1 base, with 13 bases between them. CDR1 and CDR2 from the germline V gene are SGDLS and YYNGEE.

The rearrangement links TRBV19 to TRBJ1-1, with 7 nucleotides matching TRBD1. The V and J ends lost 8 bases and 4 bases, in that order; junction bases with no gene match: 13. The CDR3 contains 15 residues. Germline CDR1 reads LNHDA; CDR2 reads SQIVND (reference sequence). The CDR3 sequence: CASLSLRQGGTEAFF. The CDR3 nucleotides are TGTGCCAGTTTGTCATTGCGACAGGGCGGCACTGAAGCTTTCTTT.

The V and J genes are TRBV19 and TRBJ2-7; 10 positions match TRBD1. This CDR3 comprises 14 residues. V lost 3 bases and J lost 2; bases outside the gene matches: 1. CDR1 is LNHDA, CDR2 SQIVND, per germline (reference sequence). CDR3 in amino acids: CASSIGQGAYEQYF. The DNA of the CDR3 is TGTGCCAGTAGTATCGGACAGGGGGCCTACGAGCAGTACTTC.

The V gene is TRBV11-2, the J gene TRBJ2-1; D possibly corresponds to TRBD1 (6 bases). The CDR3 contains 16 residues. Germline V lookup: CDR1 SGHAT, CDR2 FQNNGV. Between the trimmed V and J ends, which lost 0 bases and 10 bases, there was a span of 19 bases. The CDR3 sequence is CASSLEGRGPDGEQFF. The CDR3, as DNA: TGTGCCAGCAGCTTAGAAGGCAGGGGCCCCGACGGGGAGCAGTTCTTC.

The rearrangement uses TRBV29-1 and TRBJ2-1; no firm D call. The germline V gene has CDR1 SQVTM and CDR2 ANQGSEA. The CDR3 is 14 amino acids. V was clipped by 7 bases and J by 5 bases, with 18 bases between them. This CDR3 reads CSADPSEFDNEQFF. CDR3 DNA sequence: TGCAGCGCTGACCCGTCGGAGTTCGACAATGAGCAGTTCTTC.

The rearrangement joins TRBV4-1 to TRBJ2-3, with D perhaps matching TRBD1 (6 bases). The germline V gene has CDR1 MGHRA and CDR2 YSYEKL. Trimming removed 4 bases from V and 2 bases from J, with 13 bases in between. The CDR3 spans 15 residues. The CDR3 is CASSPYRVNTDTQYF. In DNA form, the CDR3 reads TGCGCCAGCAGCCCTTACAGGGTCAACACAGATACGCAGTATTTT.

The chain carries TRBV6-5 and TRBJ1-5; D is possibly TRBD1 (5 bases). Deletions cut 7 bases from V and 4 bases from J, with 17 bases between. CDR1 MNHEY and CDR2 SVGAGI come from the germline V gene. The CDR3 loop spans 15 amino acids. The CDR3, as DNA: TGTGCCAGCACTTCAAAGCGGGGGTTAAATCAGCCCCAGCATTTT. Protein: CASTSKRGLNQPQHF.

The V and J genes are TRBV30 and TRBJ2-1, with no clear D. This CDR3 has 12 amino acids. V gave up 3 bases and J gave up 12 bases, with 15 bases separating them. Germline lookup yields CDR1 GTSNPN and CDR2 SVGIG (reference sequence). The CDR3 sequence is CAWSASRYGQFF. The CDR3 nucleotides are TGTGCCTGGAGCGCCTCTAGATACGGGCAGTTCTTC.

The chain joins TRBV5-6 to TRBJ2-3, with TRBD1 matching over 9 bases. This CDR3 has 16 residues. Germline V gene data show CDR1 as SGHDT and CDR2 as YYEEEE. The V gene end was trimmed by 2 bases and the J gene end by 2 bases; junction bases not matched to a gene: 6. The CDR3, as DNA: TGTGCCAGCAGCTTCGTTGGACAGGGGACCACAGATACGCAGTATTTT. Translation: CASSFVGQGTTDTQYF.

This clone came up once. This sequence joins TRBV15 and TRBJ2-1, with TRBD1 as a possible D gene (6 bases). The CDR3 is 16 amino acids. Germline-derived CDR1 and CDR2 are LNHNV and YYDKDF (reference sequence). V was trimmed by 6 bases and J by 7 bases, leaving 22 bases between them. The CDR3 DNA reads TGTGCCACCAGAAGATTGGGGGACAACAAGGGGAATGAGCAGTTCTTC. This sequence encodes CATRRLGDNKGNEQFF.

V usage is TRBV27 and J usage is TRBJ2-1, with TRBD1 matching over 7 bases. From germline, CDR1 is MNHEY and CDR2 SMNVEV (reference sequence). After removal of 7 bases from V and 3 bases from J, the junction contained 3 bases not matched to a gene. This CDR3 comprises 13 residues. The CDR3: CASNPGGYNEQFF. The CDR3 DNA is TGTGCCAGCAACCCAGGGGGCTACAATGAGCAGTTCTTC.

The chain has TRBV7-8 and TRBJ1-2; the D gene is possibly TRBD1 (6 bases). Trimming took off 6 bases at V and 4 bases at J, with 15 bases between the two ends. The germline CDR1 and CDR2 sequences are SGHVS and FQNEAQ. The CDR3 runs 14 residues. CDR3 bases: TGTGCCAGCAGTTTACAACAGGGTTCCTATGGCTACACCTTC. It codes for CASSLQQGSYGYTF.

The V call is TRBV30, the J call TRBJ1-1; no clear D. The CDR3 is made up of 12 amino acids. Trimming removed 4 bases from V and 1 base from J, with 7 bases in between. The germline CDR1 and CDR2 sequences are GTSNPN and SVGIG (reference sequence). The CDR3 loop reads CAWTYWNTEAFF. The CDR3 bases are TGTGCCTGGACCTACTGGAACACTGAAGCTTTCTTT. The full variable domain, rest sourced from reference TRBV30 and TRBJ1-1, is SQTIHQWPATLVQPVGSPLSLECTVEGTSNPNLYWYRQAAGRGLQLLFYSVGIGQISSEVPQNLSASRPQDRQFILSSKKLLLSDSGFYLCAWTYWNTEAFFGQGTRLTVV.

The J gene is TRBJ2-1, the V gene TRBV7-3, with 8 bases aligning to TRBD2. V trimming: 5 bases; J trimming: 2 bases; junction bases outside the gene matches: 2. There are 14 residues in the CDR3. Germline loops: CDR1 SGHTA, CDR2 FQGTGA. In nucleotides, the CDR3 is TGTGCCAGCAGCGTCGGGGGGGCCTACAATGAGCAGTTCTTC. Translating it yields CASSVGGAYNEQFF.

The V and J genes are TRBV5-6 and TRBJ1-5; D is unclear. CDR1 and CDR2 from the germline V gene are SGHDT and YYEEEE. The CDR3 consists of 17 residues. Trimming left V 0 bases short and J 2 bases short, with 15 bases between. The CDR3 loop reads CASSLGAPRLGNQPQHF. In DNA form, the CDR3 reads TGTGCCAGCAGCTTGGGGGCCCCAAGGTTAGGCAATCAGCCCCAGCATTTT.

This rearrangement joins TRBV11-2 to TRBJ2-7; D is uncertain. The CDR3 contains 13 residues. Trimming left V 0 bases short and J 3 bases short, with 6 bases between. Looked up from germline, CDR1 is SGHAT and CDR2 is FQNNGV. The CDR3 spells CASSLDPVYEQYF. CDR3 nucleotides: TGTGCCAGCAGCTTAGATCCAGTCTACGAGCAGTACTTC.

The chain carries TRBV7-2 and TRBJ2-1; TRBD2 is a possible D gene (6 bases). The ends were cut back, 1 base at V and 8 bases at J, with 15 bases in the middle. CDR1 and CDR2 (germline): SGHTA, FQGNSA. This CDR3 is built from 15 residues. The CDR3 is CASSLGVTRGDEQFF. Here the CDR3 DNA reads TGTGCCAGCAGCTTAGGGGTAACTCGCGGGGATGAGCAGTTCTTC.

The V and J genes are TRBV6-1 and TRBJ2-3; 9 positions agree with TRBD2. Germline V CDR1 and CDR2: MNHNS, SASEGT. The CDR3 runs 14 residues. V trimming: 11 bases; J trimming: 2 bases; junction bases outside the gene matches: 8. This CDR3 reads CAGGAGGHTDTQYF. Here the CDR3 DNA reads TGTGCCGGGGGGGCGGGAGGGCACACAGATACGCAGTATTTT.

This rearrangement joins TRBV4-3 to TRBJ1-1; D remains unclear. The germline CDR1 and CDR2 sequences are LGHNA and YSLEER. V was pared by 3 bases and J by 1 base, with 6 bases between. CDR3 length: 13 amino acids. Here the CDR3 reads CASSHTTNTEAFF. CDR3 DNA: TGCGCCAGCAGCCACACAACGAACACTGAAGCTTTCTTT.